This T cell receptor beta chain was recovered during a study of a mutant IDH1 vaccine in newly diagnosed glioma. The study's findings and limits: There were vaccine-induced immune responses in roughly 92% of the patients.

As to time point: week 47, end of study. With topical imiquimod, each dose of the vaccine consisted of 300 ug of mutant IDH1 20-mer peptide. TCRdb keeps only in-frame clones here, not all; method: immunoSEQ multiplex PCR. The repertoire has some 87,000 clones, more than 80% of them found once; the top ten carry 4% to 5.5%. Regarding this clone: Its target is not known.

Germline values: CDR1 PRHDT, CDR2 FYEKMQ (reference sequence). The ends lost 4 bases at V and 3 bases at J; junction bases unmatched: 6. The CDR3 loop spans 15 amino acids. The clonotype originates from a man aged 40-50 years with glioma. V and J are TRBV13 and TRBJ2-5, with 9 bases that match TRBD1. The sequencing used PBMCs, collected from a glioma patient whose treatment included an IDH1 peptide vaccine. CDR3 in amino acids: CASSSQGQGEETQYF. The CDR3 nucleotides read TGTGCCAGCAGCTCCCAGGGACAGGGAGAAGAGACCCAGTACTTC.